The clone carrying this TCR beta chain was observed a handful of times. Antigen unknown. The sample comes from a study of radiation and T cells in renal cell carcinoma. Study at large: Nephrectomy followed 15 Gy stereotactic body radiation by 4 weeks.

The table came from immunoSEQ multiplex PCR; TCRdb's copy has only in-frame clones and leaves some out. The table has some 130,000 clones, 80% to 90% seen once. Trimming stripped 5 bases from V and 2 bases from J, with 9 bases between. Germline CDR1 MNHEY, CDR2 SMNVEV (reference sequence). CDR3 length equals 13 residues. Documented time point: blood 2 weeks post-SBRT. Treatment reported: 15 Gy SBRT to primary tumor, nephrectomy 4 weeks later. Overall study findings and caveats: Without pretreatment biopsies, baseline tumor clonotype presence was undetermined. From baseline, blood top tumor clonotypes peaked at 2 weeks post-radiation.

This TCR was sampled from a woman aged 55-70 years with renal cell carcinoma. This specimen consisted of blood, obtained from a patient whose treatment included radiotherapy and nephrectomy. V usage is TRBV27 and J usage is TRBJ1-1; no firm D call. The DNA for the CDR3 is TGTGCCAGCAGTGGCAGTACCAACACTGAAGCTTTCTTT. Its protein product is CASSGSTNTEAFF.